This TCR beta chain comes out of a study of T-cell memory formation after mild COVID-19. About the study: Clusters were largely donor specific.

Note on this clonotype: As yet, its antigen is unknown.

General study results and limits: Contracting CD4+ clones were located mainly in CM and EM, and CD8+ clones in EMRA.

TCRdb re-called the 5' RACE reads with MiXCR, one entry per CDR3 protein. The table records around 200,000 distinct CDR3 sequences, roughly 20% of them present only once. Input material: PBMCs or a T cell subset sorted from them (not recorded which). The sequence was collected from a man in his late teens or twenties who had mild COVID-19 (a few samples of this study predate the infection). Cell type and time point are not known.

CDR3 protein: CASSLQGTEETQYF. The CDR3 DNA is TGTGCCAGCAGCTTACAGGGGACCGAAGAGACCCAGTACTTC. The rearrangement links TRBV9 to TRBJ2-5; 7 bases line up with TRBD1. The CDR3 has 14 amino acids. Germline V gives CDR1 SGDLS, CDR2 YYNGEE. Germline trimming cut 4 bases from V and 3 bases from J; bases unmatched to any gene: 6.